This T cell receptor beta chain originates from a study of cytomegalovirus exposure and HLA in healthy donors. General study results and limits: Reported findings show TCR beta sequences accurately forecast HLA-A and HLA-B alleles in most subjects.

In this sample, this clone turned up a few times. Its antigen remains unidentified. This sample includes further DNA sequences coding for the same CDR3. This CDR3 contains 12 residues. Trimming stripped 6 bases from V and 3 bases from J, with 8 bases between. Germline assignment: CDR1 MDHEN and CDR2 SYDVKM. The PCR made use of 60 Vbeta and 13 Jbeta primers. Produced via immunoSEQ multiplex PCR; TCRdb's table is partial and in-frame only. The sample has some 150,000 clones; approximately 84% are singletons. The clonotype originates from a middle-aged woman in good health and CMV-seronegative. The genes are TRBV28 and TRBJ1-2; D is undetermined. The source material was PBMCs. CDR3 loop: CASRVRDYGYTF. The CDR3 nucleotides are TGTGCCAGCAGGGTACGCGACTATGGCTACACCTTC.